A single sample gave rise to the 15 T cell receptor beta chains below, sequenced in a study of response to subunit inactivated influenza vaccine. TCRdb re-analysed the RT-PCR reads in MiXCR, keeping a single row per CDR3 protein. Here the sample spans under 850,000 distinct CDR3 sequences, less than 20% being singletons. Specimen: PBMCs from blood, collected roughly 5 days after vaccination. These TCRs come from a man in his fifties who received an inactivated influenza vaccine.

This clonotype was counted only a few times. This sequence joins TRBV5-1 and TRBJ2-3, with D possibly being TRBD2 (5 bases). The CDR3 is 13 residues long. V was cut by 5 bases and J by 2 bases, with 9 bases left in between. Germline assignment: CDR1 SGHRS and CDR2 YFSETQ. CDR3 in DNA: TGCGCCAGCAGGGACTCGTACACAGATACGCAGTATTTT. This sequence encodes CASRDSYTDTQYF.

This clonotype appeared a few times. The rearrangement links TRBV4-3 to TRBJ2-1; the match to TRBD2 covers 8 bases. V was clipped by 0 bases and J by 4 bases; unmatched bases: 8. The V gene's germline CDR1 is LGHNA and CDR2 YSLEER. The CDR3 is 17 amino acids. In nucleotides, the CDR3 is TGCGCCAGCAGCCAAGATGAGGCGGGGGGCCCTTACAATGAGCAGTTCTTC. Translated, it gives CASSQDEAGGPYNEQFF.

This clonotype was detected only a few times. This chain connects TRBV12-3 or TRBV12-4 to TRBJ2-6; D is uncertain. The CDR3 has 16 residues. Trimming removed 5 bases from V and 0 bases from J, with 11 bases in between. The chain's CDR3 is CASSPRAASGANVLTF. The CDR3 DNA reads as TGTGCCAGCAGTCCCCGGGCCGCCTCTGGGGCCAACGTCCTGACTTTC.

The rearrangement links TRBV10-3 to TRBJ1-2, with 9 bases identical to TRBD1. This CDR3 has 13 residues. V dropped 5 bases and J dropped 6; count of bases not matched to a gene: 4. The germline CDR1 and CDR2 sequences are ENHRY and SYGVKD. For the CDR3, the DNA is TGTGCCATCAGTATGGACAGGGGAAATGGCTACACCTTC. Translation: CAISMDRGNGYTF.

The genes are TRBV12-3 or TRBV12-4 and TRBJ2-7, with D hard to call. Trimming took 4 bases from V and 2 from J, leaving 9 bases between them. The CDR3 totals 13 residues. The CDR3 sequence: CASSSTLTYEQYF. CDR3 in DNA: TGTGCCAGCAGTTCGACCCTGACCTACGAGCAGTACTTC.

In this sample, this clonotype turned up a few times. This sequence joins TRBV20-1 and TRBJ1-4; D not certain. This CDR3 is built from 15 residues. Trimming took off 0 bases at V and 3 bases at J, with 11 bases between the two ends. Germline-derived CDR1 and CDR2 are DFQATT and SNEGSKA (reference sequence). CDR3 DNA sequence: TGCAGTGCTAGAGATTTACAGAAGCCTAATGAAAAACTGTTTTTT. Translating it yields CSARDLQKPNEKLFF.

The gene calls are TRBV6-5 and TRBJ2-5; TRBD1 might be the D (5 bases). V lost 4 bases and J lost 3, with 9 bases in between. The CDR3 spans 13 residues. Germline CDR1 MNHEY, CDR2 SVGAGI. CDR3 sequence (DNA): TGTGCCAGCAGTTGGGGCGGAGAAGAGACCCAGTACTTC. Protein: CASSWGGEETQYF.

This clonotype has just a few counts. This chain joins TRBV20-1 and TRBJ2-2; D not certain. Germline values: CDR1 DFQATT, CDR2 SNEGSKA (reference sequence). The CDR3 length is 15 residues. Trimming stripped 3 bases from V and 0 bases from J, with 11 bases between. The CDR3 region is CSASFEIANTGELFF. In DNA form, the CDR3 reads TGCAGTGCTAGTTTCGAAATCGCGAACACCGGGGAGCTGTTTTTT.

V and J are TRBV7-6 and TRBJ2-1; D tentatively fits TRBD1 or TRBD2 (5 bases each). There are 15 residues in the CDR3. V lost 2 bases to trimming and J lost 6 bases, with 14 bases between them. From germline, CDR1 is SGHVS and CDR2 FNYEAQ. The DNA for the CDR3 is TGTGCCAGCAGCTTACGTTCGGGTGGGGGCAATGAGCAGTTCTTC. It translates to CASSLRSGGGNEQFF.

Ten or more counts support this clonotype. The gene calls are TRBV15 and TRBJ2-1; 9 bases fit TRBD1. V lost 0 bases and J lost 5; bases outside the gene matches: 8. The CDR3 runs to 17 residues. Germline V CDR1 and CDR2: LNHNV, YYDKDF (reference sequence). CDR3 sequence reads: CATSRDPGTGSDNEQFF. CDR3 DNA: TGTGCCACCAGCAGAGACCCCGGGACAGGGTCGGACAATGAGCAGTTCTTC.

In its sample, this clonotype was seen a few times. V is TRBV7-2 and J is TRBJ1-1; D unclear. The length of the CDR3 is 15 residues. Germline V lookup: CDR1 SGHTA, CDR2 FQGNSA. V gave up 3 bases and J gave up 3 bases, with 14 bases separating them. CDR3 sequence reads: CASSLFVTTYTEAFF. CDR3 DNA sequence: TGTGCCAGCAGCTTGTTCGTGACAACTTACACTGAAGCTTTCTTT.

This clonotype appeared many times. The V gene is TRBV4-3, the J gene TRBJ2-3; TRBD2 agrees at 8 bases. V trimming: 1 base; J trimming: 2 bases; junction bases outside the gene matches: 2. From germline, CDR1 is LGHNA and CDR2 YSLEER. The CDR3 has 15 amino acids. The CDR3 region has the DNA TGCGCCAGCAGCCAAGGGACTAGCTCCACAGATACGCAGTATTTT. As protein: CASSQGTSSTDTQYF.

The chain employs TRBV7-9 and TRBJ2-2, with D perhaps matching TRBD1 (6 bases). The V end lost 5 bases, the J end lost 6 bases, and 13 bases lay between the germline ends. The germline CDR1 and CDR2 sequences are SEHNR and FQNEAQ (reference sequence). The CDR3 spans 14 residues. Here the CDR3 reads CASSTNRVPGELFF. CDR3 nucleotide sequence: TGTGCCAGCAGCACCAACAGGGTTCCCGGGGAGCTGTTTTTT.

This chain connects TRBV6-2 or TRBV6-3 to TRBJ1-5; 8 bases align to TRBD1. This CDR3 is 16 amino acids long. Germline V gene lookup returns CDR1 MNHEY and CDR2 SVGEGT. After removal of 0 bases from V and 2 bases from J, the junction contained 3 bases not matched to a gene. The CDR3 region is CASSYSQGGGNQPQHF. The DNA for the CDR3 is TGTGCCAGCAGTTACTCACAGGGGGGAGGCAATCAGCCCCAGCATTTT.

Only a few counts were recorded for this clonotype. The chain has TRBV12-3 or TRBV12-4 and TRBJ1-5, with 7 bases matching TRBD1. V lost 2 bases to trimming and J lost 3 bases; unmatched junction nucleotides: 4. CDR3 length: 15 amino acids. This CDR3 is CASSLIGTDNQPQHF. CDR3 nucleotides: TGTGCCAGCAGTTTAATAGGGACAGACAATCAGCCCCAGCATTTT.